This T cell receptor (beta chain) was identified in a study of blood T cell repertoires in COVID-19. The wider study: Acute and convalescent COVID-19 specimens originated in the United States, Italy and Spain. In each case, the material was cDNA or gDNA derived from T cells, B-cell-depleted T cells, or PBMCs.

Under the authors' procedure: Using reference gene primer amplification, nucleated cell counts were estimated. Profiled with immunoSEQ multiplex PCR; TCRdb holds only in-frame clones, not every one. Clone size and the V and J calls come from that table; the DNA yielded D and trimming. The sample carries under 45,000 clones, around 85% recorded once. This clone was detected only once. Germline V CDR1 and CDR2: SGHTA, FQGNSA. The J segment lost 6 bases and the V segment lost 5 bases, leaving 12 bases of the junction unmatched. This CDR3 has 16 residues. Sequencing was done on a sample of peripheral blood. This TCR derives from a human donor in a cohort sampled during active COVID-19. The J gene is TRBJ1-4, the V gene TRBV7-2; TRBD1 aligns across 7 bases. The CDR3 nucleotides read TGTGCCAGCAGCAAGGGACAGAGCGCCTCCTATGAAAAACTGTTTTTT. It codes for CASSKGQSASYEKLFF.